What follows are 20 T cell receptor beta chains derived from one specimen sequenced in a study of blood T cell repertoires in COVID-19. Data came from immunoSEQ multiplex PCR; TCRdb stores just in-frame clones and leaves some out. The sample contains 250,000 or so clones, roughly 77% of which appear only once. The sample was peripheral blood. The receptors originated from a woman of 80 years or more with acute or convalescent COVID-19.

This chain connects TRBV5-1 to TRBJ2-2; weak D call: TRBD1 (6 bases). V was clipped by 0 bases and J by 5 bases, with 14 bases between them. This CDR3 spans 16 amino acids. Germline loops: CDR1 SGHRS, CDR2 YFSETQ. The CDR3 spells CASSLDWGRRTGELFF. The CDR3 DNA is TGCGCCAGCAGCTTGGATTGGGGGCGACGGACCGGGGAGCTGTTTTTT.

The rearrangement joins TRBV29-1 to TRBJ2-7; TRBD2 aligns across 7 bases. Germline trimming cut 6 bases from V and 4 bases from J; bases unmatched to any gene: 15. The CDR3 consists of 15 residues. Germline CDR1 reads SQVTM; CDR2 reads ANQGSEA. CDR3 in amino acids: CSVTPGGGQRYEQYF. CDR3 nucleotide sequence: TGCAGCGTGACGCCCGGGGGAGGGCAGAGGTACGAGCAGTACTTC.

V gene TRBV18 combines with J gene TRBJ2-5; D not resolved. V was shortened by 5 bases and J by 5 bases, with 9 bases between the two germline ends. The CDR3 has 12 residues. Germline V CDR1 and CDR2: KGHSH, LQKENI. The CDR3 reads CASSTLRETQYF. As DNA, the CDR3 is TGTGCCAGCTCAACCCTGAGGGAGACCCAGTACTTC.

The CDR3 DNA is TGCGCCAGCAGCCAAGGACAGAGAACTAACTATGGCTACACCTTC. Protein sequence: CASSQGQRTNYGYTF. The V gene is TRBV4-1, the J gene TRBJ1-2; D is perhaps TRBD1 (5 bases). Looked up from germline, CDR1 is MGHRA and CDR2 is YSYEKL. The CDR3 is 15 amino acids. Between the trimmed V and J ends, which lost 1 base and 0 bases, there was a span of 9 bases.

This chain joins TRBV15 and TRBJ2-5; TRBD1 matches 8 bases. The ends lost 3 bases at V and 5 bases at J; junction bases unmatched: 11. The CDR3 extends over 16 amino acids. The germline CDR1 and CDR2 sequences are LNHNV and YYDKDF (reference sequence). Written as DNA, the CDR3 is TGTGCCACCAGCAGTGGATACATCAGGGGGCGGGAGACCCAGTACTTC. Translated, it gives CATSSGYIRGRETQYF.

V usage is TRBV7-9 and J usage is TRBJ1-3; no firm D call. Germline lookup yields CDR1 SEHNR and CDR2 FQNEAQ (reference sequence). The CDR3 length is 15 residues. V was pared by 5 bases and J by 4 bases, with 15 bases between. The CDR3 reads CASSETLGRGNTIYF. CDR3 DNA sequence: TGTGCCAGCAGCGAGACTTTAGGGAGAGGAAACACCATATATTTT.

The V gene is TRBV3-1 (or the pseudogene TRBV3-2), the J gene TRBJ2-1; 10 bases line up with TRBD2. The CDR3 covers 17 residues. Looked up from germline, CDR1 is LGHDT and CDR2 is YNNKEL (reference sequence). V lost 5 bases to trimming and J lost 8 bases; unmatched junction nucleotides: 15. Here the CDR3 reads CASSAWSSAGGPYEQFF. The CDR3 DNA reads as TGTGCCAGCAGCGCATGGTCCTCAGCGGGAGGGCCTTATGAGCAGTTCTTC.

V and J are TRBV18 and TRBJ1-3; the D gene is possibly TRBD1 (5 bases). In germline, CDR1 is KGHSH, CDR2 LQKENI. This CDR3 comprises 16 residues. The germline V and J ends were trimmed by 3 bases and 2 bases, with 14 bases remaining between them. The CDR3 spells CASSPIPGVAGNTIYF. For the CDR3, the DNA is TGTGCCAGCTCACCGATCCCGGGGGTCGCTGGAAACACCATATATTTT.

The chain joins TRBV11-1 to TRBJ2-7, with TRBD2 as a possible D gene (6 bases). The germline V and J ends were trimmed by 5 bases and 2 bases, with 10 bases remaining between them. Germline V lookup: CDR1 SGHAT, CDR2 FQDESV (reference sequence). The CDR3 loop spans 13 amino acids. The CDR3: CASSRDFAYEQYF. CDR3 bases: TGTGCCAGCAGCCGGGACTTCGCCTACGAGCAGTACTTC.

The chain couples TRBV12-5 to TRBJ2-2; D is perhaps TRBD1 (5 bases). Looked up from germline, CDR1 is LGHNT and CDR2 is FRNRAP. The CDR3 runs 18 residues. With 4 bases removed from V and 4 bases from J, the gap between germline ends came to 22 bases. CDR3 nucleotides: TGTGCTAGTGGTTCGATTGGTCCAGGGAAATGGAGCACCGGGGAGCTGTTTTTT. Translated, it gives CASGSIGPGKWSTGELFF.

The CDR3 reads CASSYGTGGRGRTDTQYF. The CDR3 DNA follows: TGTGCCAGCAGCTACGGGACAGGGGGCCGAGGTCGGACAGATACGCAGTATTTT. J is TRBJ2-3 and V is TRBV7-9; 12 bases are a match to TRBD1. Germline V gene sequence: CDR1 SEHNR, CDR2 FQNEAQ (reference sequence). The CDR3 totals 18 residues. V shed 4 bases and J 3 bases; nucleotides not matched to a gene: 11.

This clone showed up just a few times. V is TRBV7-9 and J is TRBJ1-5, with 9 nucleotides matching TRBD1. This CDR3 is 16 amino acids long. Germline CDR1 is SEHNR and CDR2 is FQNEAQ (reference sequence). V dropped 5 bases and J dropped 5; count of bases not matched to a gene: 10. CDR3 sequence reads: CASSIDTGGRYQPQHF. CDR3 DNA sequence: TGTGCCAGCAGCATCGACACAGGGGGCCGGTATCAGCCCCAGCATTTT.

The CDR3 reads CATSRDRSTSGRYNEQFF. CDR3 sequence (DNA): TGTGCCACCAGCAGAGATCGTTCTACTAGCGGGAGGTACAATGAGCAGTTCTTC. The chain carries TRBV15 and TRBJ2-1; 12 nucleotides agree with TRBD2. The CDR3 is 18 residues long. V shed 0 bases, J shed 4 bases, and the junction held 7 bases outside the gene matches. The V gene's germline CDR1 is LNHNV and CDR2 YYDKDF (reference sequence).

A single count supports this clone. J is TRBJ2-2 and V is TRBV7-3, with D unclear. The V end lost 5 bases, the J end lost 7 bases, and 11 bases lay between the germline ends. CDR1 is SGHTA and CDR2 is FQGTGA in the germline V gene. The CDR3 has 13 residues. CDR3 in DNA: TGTGCCAGCAGCCGCCCAGGAAACGGGGAGCTGTTTTTT. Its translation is CASSRPGNGELFF.

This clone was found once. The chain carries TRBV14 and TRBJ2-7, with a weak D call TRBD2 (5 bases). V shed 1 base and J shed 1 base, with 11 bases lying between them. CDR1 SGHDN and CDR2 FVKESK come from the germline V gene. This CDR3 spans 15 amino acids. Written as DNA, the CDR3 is TGTGCCAGCAGCCAAGCTCCCGCGGGTTCCTACGAGCAGTACTTC. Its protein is CASSQAPAGSYEQYF.

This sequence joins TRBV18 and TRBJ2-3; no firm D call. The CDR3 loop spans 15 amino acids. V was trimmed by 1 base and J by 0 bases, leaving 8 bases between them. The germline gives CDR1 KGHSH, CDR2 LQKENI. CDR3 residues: CASSPLVTSTDTQYF. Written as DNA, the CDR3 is TGTGCCAGCTCACCACTAGTAACTAGCACAGATACGCAGTATTTT.

This CDR3 reads CASGRRDRSTEAFF. CDR3 DNA: TGTGCCAGCGGGAGGAGGGATCGGTCCACTGAAGCTTTCTTT. The rearrangement links TRBV6-6 to TRBJ1-1; no definite D call. The CDR3 runs 14 residues. Germline-derived CDR1 and CDR2 are MNHNY and SVGAGI (reference sequence). The V end was cut by 8 bases, the J end by 4 bases, with 17 bases between.

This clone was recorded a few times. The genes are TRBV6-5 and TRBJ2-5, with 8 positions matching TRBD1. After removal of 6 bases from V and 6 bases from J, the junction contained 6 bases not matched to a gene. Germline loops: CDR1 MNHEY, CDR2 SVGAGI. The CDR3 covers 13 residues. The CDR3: CASRAGGGKTQYF. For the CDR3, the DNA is TGTGCCAGCAGGGCAGGGGGCGGCAAGACCCAGTACTTC.

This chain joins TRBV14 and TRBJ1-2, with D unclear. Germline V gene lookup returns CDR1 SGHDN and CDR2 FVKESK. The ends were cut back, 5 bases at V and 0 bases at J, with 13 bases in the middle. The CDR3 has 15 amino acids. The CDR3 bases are TGTGCCAGCAGCTCCCGCGCTACAGCTAACTATGGCTACACCTTC. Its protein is CASSSRATANYGYTF.

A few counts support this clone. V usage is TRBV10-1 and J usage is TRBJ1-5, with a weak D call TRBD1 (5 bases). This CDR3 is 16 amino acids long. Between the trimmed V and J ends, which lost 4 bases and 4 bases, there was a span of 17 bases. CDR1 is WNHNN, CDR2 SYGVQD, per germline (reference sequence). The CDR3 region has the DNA TGCGCCAGCAGTGGTCAGGGTCTGATGCTTAATCAGCCCCAGCATTTT. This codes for CASSGQGLMLNQPQHF.